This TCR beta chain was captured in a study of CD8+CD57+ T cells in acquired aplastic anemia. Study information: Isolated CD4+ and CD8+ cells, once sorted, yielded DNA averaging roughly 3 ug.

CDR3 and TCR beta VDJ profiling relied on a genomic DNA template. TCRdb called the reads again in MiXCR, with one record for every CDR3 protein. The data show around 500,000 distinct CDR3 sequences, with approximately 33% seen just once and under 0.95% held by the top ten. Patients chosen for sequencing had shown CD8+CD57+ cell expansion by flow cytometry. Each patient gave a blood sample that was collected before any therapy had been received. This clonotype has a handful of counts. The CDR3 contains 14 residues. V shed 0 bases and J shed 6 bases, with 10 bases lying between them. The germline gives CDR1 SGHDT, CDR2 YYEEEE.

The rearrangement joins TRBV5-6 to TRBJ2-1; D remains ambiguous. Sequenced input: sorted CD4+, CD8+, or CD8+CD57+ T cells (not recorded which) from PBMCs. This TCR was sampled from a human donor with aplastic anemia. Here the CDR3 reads CASSLVLPGNEQFF. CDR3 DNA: TGTGCCAGCAGCTTGGTGCTGCCGGGCAATGAGCAGTTCTTC.